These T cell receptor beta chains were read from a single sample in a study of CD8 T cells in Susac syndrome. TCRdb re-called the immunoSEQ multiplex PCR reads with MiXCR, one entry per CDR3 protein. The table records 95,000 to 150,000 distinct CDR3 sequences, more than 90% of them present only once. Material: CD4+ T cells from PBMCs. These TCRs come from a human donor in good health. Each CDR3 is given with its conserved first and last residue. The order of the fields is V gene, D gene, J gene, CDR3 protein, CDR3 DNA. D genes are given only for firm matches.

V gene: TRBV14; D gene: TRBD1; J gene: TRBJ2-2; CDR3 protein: CASSPQPGQGNTGELFF; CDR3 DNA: TGTGCCAGCAGCCCGCAACCGGGACAGGGCAACACCGGGGAGCTGTTTTTT
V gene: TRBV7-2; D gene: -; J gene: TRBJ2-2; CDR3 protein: CASSQRRRYTGELFF; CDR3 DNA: TGTGCCAGCAGCCAGAGGCGGCGGTACACCGGGGAGCTGTTTTTT
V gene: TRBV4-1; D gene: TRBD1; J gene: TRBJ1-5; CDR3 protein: CASSQFGTGDQPQHF; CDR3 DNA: TGCGCCAGCAGCCAATTCGGGACAGGGGATCAGCCCCAGCATTTT
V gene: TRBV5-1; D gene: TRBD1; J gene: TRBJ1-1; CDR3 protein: CASSSGQGIGAEAFF; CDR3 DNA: TGCGCCAGCAGCTCAGGACAGGGAATTGGGGCTGAAGCTTTCTTT
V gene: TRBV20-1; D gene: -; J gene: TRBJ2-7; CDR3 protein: CSASRITYEQYF; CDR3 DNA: TGCAGTGCTAGCAGGATTACCTACGAGCAGTACTTC
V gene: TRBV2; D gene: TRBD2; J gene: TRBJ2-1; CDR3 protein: CASSRHPGLAGVDLWGGTYNEQFF; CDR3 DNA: TGTGCCAGCAGTCGACACCCGGGACTAGCGGGAGTCGACCTATGGGGCGGCACCTACAATGAGCAGTTCTTC
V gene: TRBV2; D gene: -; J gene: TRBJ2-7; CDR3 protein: CASSGVPYEQYF; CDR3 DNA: TGTGCCAGCAGTGGTGTCCCCTACGAGCAGTACTTC
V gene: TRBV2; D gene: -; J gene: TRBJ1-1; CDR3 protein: CASNRHSSNTEAFF; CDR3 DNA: TGTGCCAGCAACCGACACTCTTCGAACACTGAAGCTTTCTTT
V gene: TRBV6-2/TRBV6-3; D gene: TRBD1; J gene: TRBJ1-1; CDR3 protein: CASRRQGLTEAFF; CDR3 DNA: TGTGCCAGCCGCCGACAGGGTCTCACTGAAGCTTTCTTT
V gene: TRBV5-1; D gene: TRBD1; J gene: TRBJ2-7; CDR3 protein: CASSLGPRTGDSYEQYF; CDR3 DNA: TGCGCCAGCAGCTTGGGGCCCCGGACAGGTGACTCCTACGAGCAGTACTTC
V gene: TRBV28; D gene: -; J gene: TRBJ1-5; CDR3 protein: CASRTYRTSNQPQHF; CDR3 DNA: TGTGCCAGCAGGACATACAGGACGAGCAATCAGCCCCAGCATTTT
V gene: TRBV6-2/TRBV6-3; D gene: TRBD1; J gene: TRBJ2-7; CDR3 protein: CASSPDRTGWSLHEQYF; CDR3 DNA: TGTGCCAGCAGCCCAGACCGGACAGGGTGGAGTTTGCACGAGCAGTACTTC
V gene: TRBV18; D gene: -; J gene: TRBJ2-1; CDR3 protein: CASSPTADSYNEQFF; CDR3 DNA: TGTGCCAGCTCACCAACAGCCGACTCCTACAATGAGCAGTTCTTC